This TCR beta chain was documented in a study of technical replicates of blood from a few donors. Assay used: immunoSEQ multiplex PCR; TCRdb lists only in-frame clones, some missing. The table shows tens of thousands of clones, with more than 95% occurring only once. The CDR3 is 11 residues long. CDR1 is DFQATT and CDR2 is SNEGSKA in the germline V gene (reference sequence). V lost 5 bases and J lost 5, with 9 bases in between. This receptor was identified in a human donor in good health. The rearrangement uses TRBV20-1 and TRBJ2-5; D unresolved. The sequencing input was T cells isolated from PBMCs. The CDR3, as DNA: TGCAGTGCTTTACAGCTGGAGACCCAGTACTTC. The encoded protein is CSALQLETQYF.